Following are 9 T cell receptor beta chains from one sample sequenced in a study of shared clonotypes between healthy human individuals (dated by TCRdb to about 2020). Library preparation used the immunoSEQ multiplex PCR assay. The table comes from immuneACCESS by way of TCRdb, which keeps in-frame sequences with V and J called. Part of the clones is missing from these tables; in studies checked, under half for an unresolved V gene and the rest for unknown reasons. In this sample the table shows more than 400,000 clones, 70% to 85% of which occur a single time. Approximately 12% of the sample goes to the ten largest clones. The material sequenced was PBMCs. The receptors were gathered from a woman aged 40 to 49 in good health. Some clones in this sample may be carry-over from other donors' samples.

The chain joins TRBV21-1 to TRBJ1-5; TRBD1 is the table's D call and was not checked against the DNA. TRBV21-1 is a listed pseudogene. The CDR3 is 15 residues long. CDR3 amino acids: CASSPTARGNQPQHF. CDR3 sequence (DNA): TGTGCCAGCAGCCCGACGGCCAGGGGCAATCAGCCCCAGCATTTT.

The chain joins TRBV7-2 to TRBJ1-2, with TRBD1 identical over 8 bases. The junction had 8 bases not matched to a gene; V was cut back by 2 bases and J by 6 bases. This CDR3 region has 15 residues. CDR1 and CDR2 (germline): SGHTA, FQGNSA. The CDR3 is CASSLLRGQGDGYTF. In nucleotides, the CDR3 is TGTGCCAGCAGCTTACTCAGGGGGCAGGGAGATGGCTACACCTTC. Variable domain in full (rest from reference TRBV7-2 and TRBJ1-2): GAGVSQSPSNKVTEKGKDVELRCDPISGHTALYWYRQSLGQGLEFLIYFQGNSAPDKSGLPSDRFSAERTGGSVSTLTIQRTQQEDSAVYLCASSLLRGQGDGYTFGSGTRLTVV.

This clone has just a few counts. V gene TRBV30 combines with J gene TRBJ1-1; unclear D gene. CDR3 size: 15 residues. Germline V lookup: CDR1 GTSNPN, CDR2 SVGIG (reference sequence). Trimming left V 0 bases short and J 2 bases short, with 13 bases between. CDR3 coding DNA: TGTGCCTGGAGTGTAGGTTTCGAGGCAAACACTGAAGCTTTCTTT. This codes for CAWSVGFEANTEAFF.

V usage is TRBV18 and J usage is TRBJ1-5; TRBD1 matches at 9 bases. The germline V gene encodes CDR1 KGHSH and CDR2 LQKENI. The CDR3 length is 13 residues. V lost 4 bases to trimming and J lost 9 bases; unmatched junction nucleotides: 4. The CDR3 region has the DNA TGTGCCAGCTCACTCGGGACAGGGTGGCCCCAGCATTTT. Its protein product is CASSLGTGWPQHF.

As regards this clone: A much bigger clone sits one base away, suggesting this may be a read error. The chain employs TRBV7-3 and TRBJ2-3, with unresolved D. Per the germline V gene, CDR1 is SGHTA and CDR2 is FQGTGA. This CDR3 is 12 amino acids long. Trimming removed 5 bases from V and 0 bases from J, with 3 bases in between. The DNA for the CDR3 is TGTGCCAGCAGCAAAAGCACAGATACGCAGTATTTT. This translates into CASSKSTDTQYF.

The rearrangement joins TRBV6-6 to TRBJ2-7, with D tentatively TRBD1 or TRBD2 (5 bases each). Trimming stripped 3 bases from V and 2 bases from J, with 11 bases between. The germline CDR1 and CDR2 sequences are MNHNY and SVGAGI (reference sequence). The CDR3 consists of 14 residues. The chain's CDR3 is CASSYRGRPYEQYF. For the CDR3, the DNA is TGTGCCAGCAGTTATAGGGGACGCCCCTACGAGCAGTACTTC.

The J gene is TRBJ2-7, the V gene TRBV5-8, with no clear D. Germline lookup yields CDR1 SGHTS and CDR2 YDEGEE. V lost 0 bases, J lost 0 bases, and 13 bases lay in between. The CDR3 extends over 16 amino acids. Here the CDR3 DNA reads TGTGCCAGCAGCTTGGCTCCCGGCGGATACTCCTACGAGCAGTACTTC. It yields the protein CASSLAPGGYSYEQYF. Complete variable domain (other parts from reference TRBV5-8 and TRBJ2-7): EAGVTQSPTHLIKTRGQQATLRCSPISGHTSVYWYQQALGLGLQFLLWYDEGEERNRGNFPPRFSGRQFPNYSSELNVNALELEDSALYLCASSLAPGGYSYEQYFGPGTRLTVT.

The V gene is TRBV5-1, the J gene TRBJ1-2; D gene uncertain. The CDR3 loop spans 14 amino acids. The V end was cut by 5 bases, the J end by 6 bases, with 17 bases between. The V gene's germline CDR1 is SGHRS and CDR2 YFSETQ. The CDR3 nucleotides are TGCGCCAGCAGTACCGGTGGAAGTGATAATGGCTACACCTTC. Translating it yields CASSTGGSDNGYTF.

The V call is TRBV4-2, the J call TRBJ1-2, with unresolved D. The CDR3 runs 15 residues. Germline V gene data show CDR1 as LGHNA and CDR2 as YNFKEQ. The V gene lost 1 base and the J gene lost 0 bases, with 9 bases spanning the gap. CDR3 sequence: CASSQVDEANYGYTF. The CDR3 DNA reads as TGTGCCAGCAGCCAAGTTGATGAAGCTAACTATGGCTACACCTTC.